This T cell receptor beta chain came from a study of shared clonotypes between healthy human individuals. In the study overall: A donor's plate count was three for CD4 naive and three for CD4 memory; CD8 naive had two and CD8 memory one. Study conclusions and caveats: About 5% of naive CD4 clonotypes were shared across several donors. Lower generation probabilities were found for non-shared clonotypes than for those shared by all four donors. Larger estimated richness was generally seen in naive subsets than in memory subsets.

Profiling relied on immunoSEQ multiplex PCR, and the TCRdb table lists in-frame clones only, not all of them. Found here are around 1.1 million clones, approximately 77% of them singletons; the top ten hold more than 0.85%. With respect to this clone: Antigen specificity is unknown.

The CDR3 totals 13 residues. The V end was cut by 2 bases, the J end by 6 bases, with 11 bases between. CDR1 is SGHTA, CDR2 FQGTGA, per germline. The sequence derives from a man between 18 and 35 years old in good health. Some clones in this sample may be carry-over from other donors' samples. The V gene is TRBV7-3, the J gene TRBJ2-7; the D gene is possibly TRBD1 (5 bases). Material: memory CD4+ T cells from PBMCs. Noted subset: CD45RA-negative fraction. DNA of the CDR3: TGTGCCAGCAGCTTAGGGGTTCAGGGCGAGCAGTACTTC. Translation: CASSLGVQGEQYF.